A selection of T cell receptor beta chains follows, all from one sample in a study of T cells in Graves' hyperthyroidism and ophthalmopathy. MiXCR was run by TCRdb on the multiplex PCR reads, yielding one entry per CDR3 protein. The sample gives hundreds of thousands of distinct CDR3 sequences, roughly 40% of which show up once; more than 7% is in the top ten. Source material: blood. The receptors were sampled from a man in his late teens or twenties with Graves' hyperthyroidism. CDR3s include the opening cysteine and the closing phenylalanine or tryptophan. D genes are given only for firm matches. The listing skips clone size in some rows; elsewhere it reads once, few, many or a size class.

j_gene | abundance | v_gene | d_gene | CDR3nt | CDR3aa
TRBJ2-2 | few | TRBV9 | TRBD1 | TGTGCCAGCAGCGTAGAAACAGGGGAGCACGGGGAGCTGTTTTTT | CASSVETGEHGELFF
TRBJ1-3 | NA | TRBV4-1 | NA | TGCGCCAGTGAGGGTAGCGGCACCATATATTTT | CASEGSGTIYF
TRBJ2-7 | few | TRBV19 | NA | TGTGCCAGTAGTATACAGGGGAGCGAGCACGAGCAGTACTTC | CASSIQGSEHEQYF
TRBJ2-2 | NA | TRBV7-8 | TRBD2 | TGTGCCAGCAGCTTAAGGACTAGCGGGGTAACCGGGGAGCTGTTTTTT | CASSLRTSGVTGELFF
TRBJ1-5 | once | TRBV7-2 | TRBD1 | TGTGCCAGCGATGGGCGACAGGGGTCGAATCAGCCCCAGCATTTT | CASDGRQGSNQPQHF
TRBJ2-2 | NA | TRBV2 | TRBD2 | TGTGCCAGCAGCCACCCTCCGGGACTAACAAACACCGGGGAGCTGTTTTTT | CASSHPPGLTNTGELFF
TRBJ2-7 | few | TRBV19 | TRBD1 | TGTGCCAGTAGTATCTGGGGACAGGGATTAGAGGAGCAGTACTTC | CASSIWGQGLEEQYF
TRBJ2-5 | NA | TRBV7-6 | NA | TGTGCCAGCAGCCCAGGATTCTCCCGGGAGACCCAGTACTTC | CASSPGFSRETQYF
TRBJ1-1 | many | TRBV10-3 | NA | TGTGCCATCAGTGAGGACAGGTACACTGAAGCTTTCTTT | CAISEDRYTEAFF
TRBJ1-6 | few | TRBV20-1 | NA | TGCAGTGCTAGAGAGGGGCAGGACGGTTGGCCATATAATTCACCCCTCCACTTT | CSAREGQDGWPYNSPLHF